Sequencing of this T cell receptor beta chain was carried out in a study of cytomegalovirus exposure and HLA in healthy donors. In nominal health when sampled, donors likely had unrecorded immune exposures nonetheless. The germline V gene encodes CDR1 SGHRS and CDR2 YFSETQ. The ends lost 3 bases at V and 6 bases at J; junction bases unmatched: 7. The CDR3 runs to 17 residues. The PCR ran on 60 Vbeta and 13 Jbeta primers. Generated by immunoSEQ multiplex PCR, the TCRdb table keeps only in-frame clones and is missing some. The table has about 83,000 clones, over 60% seen once. Study conclusions and caveats: Most of the CMV-associated TCR beta chains (in a later analysis) appeared to be HLA-restricted. The authors reported that TCR beta sequences could predict HLA-A and HLA-B alleles. These predictions were accurate for most subjects in the first cohort. The authors judged a highly shared variant cluster likely a sequencing artifact.

This clone appeared once. As yet, its antigen is unknown. The clonotype originates from a man between 60 and 75 years old in good health and CMV-seronegative. The chain joins TRBV5-1 to TRBJ2-3; TRBD2 aligns across 16 bases. The sample was PBMCs. CDR3 region: CASSSGLAGGPGDTQYF. DNA of the CDR3: TGCGCCAGCAGCTCGGGACTAGCGGGGGGGCCGGGCGATACGCAGTATTTT.